The present entry profiles one T cell receptor beta chain with its context. Its antigen is still unknown. From the multiplex PCR reads, TCRdb called clonotypes with MiXCR, one entry per CDR3 protein. This table has tens of thousands of distinct CDR3 sequences, around 50% appearing once. The CDR3 has 13 residues. Germline V gene sequence: CDR1 SNHLY, CDR2 FYNNEI. This record comes from a study of breast tumors, draining lymph nodes, adjacent tissues. General study points: Tumor TCR diversity was below lymph nodes but above nontumor tissue. Findings are consistent with lymph node origin and intratumoral expansion of most tumor T cells.

Sequenced sample: breast tumor tissue. V gene TRBV2 combines with J gene TRBJ1-5; 8 bases are shared with TRBD1. The end of the DNA fits TRBJ2-3 better, so the J call may be wrong. This sequence was found in a female donor with breast cancer. Some clones in this sample may be carry-over from other donors' samples. CDR3 sequence (DNA): TGTGCCGGCACCCTACAGGGGGTGATGCCCCAGTATTTT. Translation: CAGTLQGVMPQYF.